This TCR beta chain derives from a study of shared clonotypes between healthy human individuals. About this clone itself: Its antigen remains unidentified.

Study-level findings and limits: Sampling involved blood alone; tissue repertoires likely differ. When compared with the clonotypes that were shared by all four sorted-subset donors, the non-shared clonotypes turned out to have lower generation probabilities. Naive CD4 clonotype sharing across a few donors was approximately 5%.

Germline CDR1 reads SEHNR; CDR2 reads FQNEAQ (reference sequence). The CDR3 has 14 residues. V was cut by 5 bases and J by 0 bases, with 10 bases left in between. When replicate PCRs were run on sorted subsets, they used around 0.2 ug DNA, approximately 27,000 T cell genomes. Clones were sequenced by immunoSEQ multiplex PCR, and TCRdb holds only the in-frame ones, with some missing. The sample has some 2,500,000 clones, roughly 93% seen once; the top ten hold 0.36%. The sample consisted of naive CD4+ T cells from PBMCs. Subset in this sample: CD45RA+ positively selected. The clonotype originates from a man aged 18 to 30 in good health. Some clones in this sample may be carry-over from other donors' samples. V and J are TRBV7-9 and TRBJ1-1; D is undetermined. The CDR3 nucleotides read TGTGCCAGCAGCGCCCACTCGATGAACACTGAAGCTTTCTTT. This gives the protein CASSAHSMNTEAFF. The variable domain in full, with the rest retrieved from reference TRBV7-9 and TRBJ1-1, is DTGVSQNPRHKITKRGQNVTFRCDPISEHNRLYWYRQTLGQGPEFLTYFQNEAQLEKSRLLSDRFSAERPKGSFSTLEIQRTEQGDSAMYLCASSAHSMNTEAFFGQGTRLTVV.